This TCR beta chain was sequenced during a study of post-analysis software for immune sequencing data. Looking at the study overall: Relapsing-remitting, secondary progressive and progressive-relapsing multiple sclerosis courses were included. Overall study results and limits: Those samples that were prepared in the same batch co-clustered strongly by F measure. TRBV segments more frequent in patients than in controls numbered about five and included TRBV5-6, TRBV5-1 and TRBV20-1. There was significantly lower normalized Chao1 diversity in multiple sclerosis patients than in controls.

Unique molecular identifiers were carried by the TCR beta cDNA libraries. With roughly 1 to 10 million T cells as the source, roughly 0.5 million cDNA molecules resulted. One entry per CDR3 protein, called by TCRdb with MiXCR from the PCR reads. The table lists about half a million distinct CDR3 sequences, approximately 34% of them singletons. The V and J ends lost 2 bases and 2 bases, in that order; junction bases with no gene match: 6. The CDR3 is made up of 17 amino acids. This clonotype was seen only a few times. Its cognate antigen is unknown. This clonotype was obtained from a girl under 18 with multiple sclerosis. V usage is TRBV12-3 or TRBV12-4 and J usage is TRBJ2-6; 7 nucleotides line up with TRBD1. Sequences were obtained from blood. The CDR3 loop is CASSLWDSTAGANVLTF. For the CDR3, the DNA is TGTGCCAGCAGTTTATGGGACAGTACTGCTGGGGCCAACGTCCTGACTTTC.